This T cell receptor (beta chain) derives from a study of CD8+ T cells in alopecia areata (dated by TCRdb to the late 2010s). About the investigation overall: The treated patients, all with moderate-to-severe alopecia areata, were enrolled in an open-label pilot trial of oral tofacitinib given at 5 to 10 mg twice daily. Tofacitinib was administered for 6 to 18 months, and 6 months of follow-up off drug were then conducted to assess delayed response and recurrence. The study used high-throughput TCRbeta sequencing to examine T cell clonal expansion in alopecia areata, in both the C3H/HeJ mouse model and human patients. Human TCRbeta sequencing covered scalp tissue and sorted CD4+ and CD8+ peripheral blood T cells from patchy and totalis/universalis alopecia areata patients and healthy controls. Biopsies were taken from tofacitinib-treated patients at baseline and at 4 and 24 weeks of treatment, and a later scalp biopsy was taken in several of the tofacitinib-treated patients. Clonality in the scalp was compared among normal scalp (n=4), patchy alopecia areata scalp (n=8), and alopecia totalis/universalis scalp (n=8). RNA came from the PAXgene miRNA kit for fixed scalp, the miRNeasy kit for PBMCs, and the RNeasy kit for mouse skin. immunoSEQ multiplex PCR using 35 Vbeta forward primers and 13 Jbeta reverse primers was used to amplify TCRbeta CDR3 regions. The full study reports these points: Unlike mouse skin, where gammadelta T cells dominate, normal human skin contains resident alphabeta T cells that get sequenced too, which complicates analysis of the scalp TCR repertoire. Compared with normal scalp, lesional scalp had higher clonality and more expanded CD8+ clones, particularly in alopecia totalis/universalis, a pattern that suggests antigenic drive. Compared with mice, TCR sequences shared between patients were less clear, possibly partly because of HLA diversity across the patient population.

Library construction relied on the immunoSEQ multiplex PCR assay. RNA was extracted from all samples and reverse transcribed into cDNA as template for TCR sequencing. First-strand cDNA was synthesized with SuperScript III using a 2:1 mix of oligo-dT and random hexamers. Amplification bias was assessed with a synthetic immune receptor repertoire, and residual bias was removed computationally. The source study handled its data this way. Raw reads were preprocessed for error removal, and CDR3 was defined according to IMGT conventions as running from the conserved cysteine to phenylalanine. Clonality was computed by normalizing Shannon entropy by log2 of the number of productive unique TCRs and subtracting the result from 1. Scalp TCRbeta sequences were cross-referenced with sorted blood CD4 and CD8 repertoires so that the CD4 or CD8 identity of scalp clones could be inferred. Not all clones reach the TCRdb copy of this immuneACCESS table, which keeps in-frame sequences only. Checked studies attribute under half of the gap to unresolved V genes and leave the rest unexplained. That table is the source of V, J and clone size, and D and trimming were worked out from the DNA. In all, the sample holds over 200,000 clones, and around 62% of those were seen once. Around 0.44% of the sample is in the top ten clones.

After removal of 4 bases from V and 6 bases from J, the junction retains 8 bases not matched to a gene. Inclusive of the bounding cysteine and phenylalanine, the CDR3 is 14 residues long. Only the CDR3 DNA stays, 42 bases, in frame from base 1. CDR1 and CDR2 are drawn from the germline V gene (reference sequence): SGHAT, FQDESV. Per the publication, the time point label means: baseline before oral tofacitinib. From alopecia areata patients, peripheral blood was collected along with lesional scalp punch biopsies. After PBMCs were isolated by density centrifugation and stained for CD3, CD4 and CD8, a FACSAria was used to sort CD4+ and CD8+ T cells. To note about this clone: Its target antigen remains unknown. The sample holds no much larger clone one base away, and base qualities are not on file.

The receptor's source is a human donor with alopecia areata. This specimen was CD4+ T cells sorted from blood, taken at week 0. The chain is made from TRBV11-1 and TRBJ2-7; TRBD1 agrees with 8 junctional bases. The DNA sequence is TGTGCCAGCAGCTCTCGGACAGGGAGTCGCGAGCAGTACTTC. Its protein is CASSSRTGSREQYF.